Below are 29 T cell receptor beta chains sequenced from a single sample in a study of CXCR3-negative and CXCR3-positive naive CD8 T cells. Regarding the study as a whole: Hydrophobicity of TRB CDR3s was greater in CXCR3-positive naive cells than in CXCR3-negative naive cells.

No antigen has been identified for these receptors. The libraries of TRB cDNA were constructed through 5' RACE using UMI labels. TCRdb processed the 5' RACE reads again and assigns one entry to each CDR3 protein, with no DNA. The clone table shows about 150,000 distinct CDR3 sequences, with the ten largest holding 0.41%. The source material was naive CXCR3+ CD8+ T cells from blood. Subset meaning: CD45RO-CCR7+CD27+CD95- naive CD8+ T cells expressing CXCR3 (TNR3+). The receptors were sampled from a human donor in good health. Some clones in this sample may be carry-over from other donors' samples.

The chain combines TRBV9 with TRBJ2-4; the D gene TCRdb calls, TRBD2, cannot be checked with no DNA. The V gene's germline CDR1 is SGDLS and CDR2 YYNGEE. The length of the CDR3 is 13 residues. The CDR3 loop is CASSVSGSGIQYF.

This chain links TRBV15 with TRBJ2-7. Germline V gene lookup returns CDR1 LNHNV and CDR2 YYDKDF (reference sequence). The CDR3 has 13 amino acids. CDR3: CATSVSLTYEQYF.

This chain links TRBV3-1 with TRBJ2-1; the D gene TCRdb calls, TRBD2, cannot be checked with no DNA. Looked up from germline, CDR1 is LGHDT and CDR2 is YNNKEL (reference sequence). This CDR3 spans 15 amino acids. CDR3: CASSQDRLVGNEQFF.

V usage is TRBV19 and J usage is TRBJ2-2; absent DNA, TCRdb's TRBD2 call cannot be checked. This CDR3 has 15 residues. The germline gives CDR1 LNHDA, CDR2 SQIVND (reference sequence). CDR3: CASSGTSGNTGELFF. Full variable domain (outside the CDR3, taken from reference TRBV19 and TRBJ2-2): DGGITQSPKYLFRKEGQNVTLSCEQNLNHDAMYWYRQDPGQGLRLIYYSQIVNDFQKGDIAEGYSVSREKKESFPLTVTSAQKNPTAFYLCASSGTSGNTGELFFGEGSRLTVL.

J is TRBJ2-5 and V is TRBV10-3; the TCRdb call, TRBD1, lacks DNA for checking. Germline assignment: CDR1 ENHRY and CDR2 SYGVKD. The CDR3 sequence is 19 residues long. The CDR3 reads CAISESMTGGSPDQETQYF.

The chain links TRBV5-1 to TRBJ2-7; TCRdb's D gene call, TRBD1, goes unchecked for lack of DNA. Germline CDR1 is SGHRS and CDR2 is YFSETQ. The CDR3 covers 15 residues. This CDR3 reads CASSGIRQGWYEQYF. The full variable domain, with the rest looked up from reference TRBV5-1 and TRBJ2-7, is KAGVTQTPRYLIKTRGQQVTLSCSPISGHRSVSWYQQTPGQGLQFLFEYFSETQRNKGNFPGRFSGRQFSNSRSEMNVSTLELGDSALYLCASSGIRQGWYEQYFGPGTRLTVT.

The rearrangement joins TRBV11-2 to TRBJ1-2. The CDR3 is 13 residues long. Germline values: CDR1 SGHAT, CDR2 FQNNGV. The CDR3 is CASSLGSVRGYTF.

The chain uses TRBV6-2 or TRBV6-3 and TRBJ2-5; TCRdb's assignment of TRBD2 cannot be checked, as there is no DNA. The germline CDR1 and CDR2 sequences are MNHEY and SVGEGT. The CDR3 sequence is 13 residues long. CDR3 sequence reads: CASSYASQETQYF.

V is TRBV12-3 or TRBV12-4 and J is TRBJ2-5; TCRdb's D gene call, TRBD2, goes unchecked for lack of DNA. The CDR3 loop spans 15 amino acids. CDR3 residues: CASTRTSGLQETQYF.

The J gene is TRBJ2-5, the V gene TRBV4-1; as DNA is missing, the TRBD2 call by TCRdb cannot be tested. The CDR3 sequence is 16 residues long. CDR1 and CDR2 from the germline V gene are MGHRA and YSYEKL. CDR3 protein: CASSPDSVNNQETQYF.

The chain is built from TRBV19 and TRBJ2-7; TCRdb's D call, TRBD1, is unchecked because there is no DNA. Germline V CDR1 and CDR2: LNHDA, SQIVND (reference sequence). This CDR3 has 13 amino acids. The CDR3 loop reads CASSMGTGYEQYF.

This chain connects TRBV28 to TRBJ2-1; TCRdb's assignment of TRBD2 cannot be checked, as there is no DNA. CDR3 length: 13 residues. Germline assignment: CDR1 MDHEN and CDR2 SYDVKM. This chain's CDR3 is CASILAGVNEQFF.

The chain carries TRBV12-3 or TRBV12-4 and TRBJ2-7. CDR3 length equals 13 residues. The CDR3 region is CASSFGGTYEQYF.

The V and J genes are TRBV19 and TRBJ2-1; without DNA, the TCRdb call of TRBD2 cannot be checked. The germline V gene has CDR1 LNHDA and CDR2 SQIVND (reference sequence). The length of the CDR3 is 16 residues. The CDR3 sequence: CASSIGGRTPYNEQFF. The full variable domain, completed using reference TRBV19 and TRBJ2-1, is DGGITQSPKYLFRKEGQNVTLSCEQNLNHDAMYWYRQDPGQGLRLIYYSQIVNDFQKGDIAEGYSVSREKKESFPLTVTSAQKNPTAFYLCASSIGGRTPYNEQFFGPGTRLTVL.

The chain joins TRBV19 to TRBJ1-1. This CDR3 comprises 11 residues. Germline V lookup: CDR1 LNHDA, CDR2 SQIVND (reference sequence). The CDR3 reads CASRRDTEAFF.

The chain combines TRBV28 with TRBJ2-7; without DNA, the TCRdb call of TRBD1 cannot be checked. Per germline, CDR1 MDHEN and CDR2 SYDVKM. The CDR3 covers 15 residues. CDR3 in amino acids: CASSTRQGTTYEQYF.

The V and J genes are TRBV28 and TRBJ2-2. The CDR3 covers 13 residues. The germline CDR1 and CDR2 sequences are MDHEN and SYDVKM. This CDR3 reads CASSLVNTGELFF.

This chain links TRBV27 with TRBJ1-6. Per germline, CDR1 MNHEY and CDR2 SMNVEV (reference sequence). CDR3 length equals 12 residues. CDR3 sequence: CASSFHNSPLHF.

The CDR3 protein is CASSLVGGHPNTEAFF. The rearrangement links TRBV5-1 to TRBJ1-1; TCRdb's D gene call, TRBD1, goes unchecked for lack of DNA. Germline loops: CDR1 SGHRS, CDR2 YFSETQ. The CDR3 consists of 16 residues.

This chain joins TRBV10-3 and TRBJ2-7; TCRdb gives TRBD1 as the D gene, but with no DNA this cannot be confirmed. Germline V gene data show CDR1 as ENHRY and CDR2 as SYGVKD. The CDR3 is 15 residues long. The CDR3 is CAISESMTGGYEQYF.

This chain uses TRBV24-1 with TRBJ2-1; the D call from TCRdb, TRBD1, cannot be confirmed without DNA. CDR1 KGHDR and CDR2 SFDVKD come from the germline V gene. The CDR3 loop spans 13 amino acids. The chain's CDR3 is CATKRGGDNEQFF.

V and J are TRBV28 and TRBJ2-3. CDR1 and CDR2 from the germline V gene are MDHEN and SYDVKM. There are 15 residues in the CDR3. CDR3 protein: CASSLWGTSTDTQYF.

This chain uses TRBV5-1 with TRBJ2-1; TCRdb gives TRBD1 as the D gene, but with no DNA this cannot be confirmed. The CDR3 length is 14 residues. CDR1 is SGHRS and CDR2 is YFSETQ in the germline V gene. CDR3 sequence reads: CASSSTGGNNEQFF.

The chain uses TRBV29-1 and TRBJ2-2; TCRdb selects TRBD1, and the lack of DNA leaves this call unchecked. The germline CDR1 and CDR2 sequences are SQVTM and ANQGSEA. CDR3 length: 12 residues. CDR3 protein: CSAQGASGELFF.

The chain links TRBV28 to TRBJ2-5. The CDR3 covers 14 residues. CDR1 is MDHEN and CDR2 is SYDVKM in the germline V gene. The CDR3 loop reads CASSLPTNQETQYF. The entire variable domain, with the rest obtained from reference TRBV28 and TRBJ2-5, is as follows: DVKVTQSSRYLVKRTGEKVFLECVQDMDHENMFWYRQDPGLGLRLIYFSYDVKMKEKGDIPEGYSVSREKKERFSLILESASTNQTSMYLCASSLPTNQETQYFGPGTRLLVL.

The chain employs TRBV7-9 and TRBJ2-7; TCRdb proposes TRBD1, but this gene call is untestable without DNA. The germline V gene has CDR1 SEHNR and CDR2 FQNEAQ (reference sequence). CDR3 size: 17 residues. The CDR3: CASSLEARQGYYDEQYF.

The chain carries TRBV23-1 and TRBJ2-1; TCRdb reports TRBD1, a call that lacks DNA to check it against. TRBV23-1 is an ORF, and what it does is uncertain. The CDR3 loop spans 15 amino acids. The chain's CDR3 is CASSQSVTGVNEQFF.

J is TRBJ2-3 and V is TRBV28; absent DNA, TCRdb's TRBD2 call cannot be checked. Per the germline V gene, CDR1 is MDHEN and CDR2 is SYDVKM. The CDR3 consists of 14 residues. This CDR3 reads CASTRAGGADTQYF.

CDR3 sequence reads: CASSLMGRVSYNEQFF. V and J are TRBV11-3 and TRBJ2-1; as DNA is missing, the TRBD1 call by TCRdb cannot be tested. CDR1 is SGHNT and CDR2 is YENEEA in the germline V gene. The CDR3 totals 16 residues.